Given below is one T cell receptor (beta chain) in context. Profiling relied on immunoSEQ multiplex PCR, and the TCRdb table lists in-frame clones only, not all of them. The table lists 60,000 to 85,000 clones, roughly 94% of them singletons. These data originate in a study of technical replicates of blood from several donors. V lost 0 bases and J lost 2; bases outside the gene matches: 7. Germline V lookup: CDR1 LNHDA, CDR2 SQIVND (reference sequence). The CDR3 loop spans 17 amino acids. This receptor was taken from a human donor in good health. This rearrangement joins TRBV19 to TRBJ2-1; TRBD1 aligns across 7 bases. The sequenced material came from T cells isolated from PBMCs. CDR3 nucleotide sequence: TGTGCCAGTAGTATAGATCTAGAGACAGGGACCTACAATGAGCAGTTCTTC. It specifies CASSIDLETGTYNEQFF.